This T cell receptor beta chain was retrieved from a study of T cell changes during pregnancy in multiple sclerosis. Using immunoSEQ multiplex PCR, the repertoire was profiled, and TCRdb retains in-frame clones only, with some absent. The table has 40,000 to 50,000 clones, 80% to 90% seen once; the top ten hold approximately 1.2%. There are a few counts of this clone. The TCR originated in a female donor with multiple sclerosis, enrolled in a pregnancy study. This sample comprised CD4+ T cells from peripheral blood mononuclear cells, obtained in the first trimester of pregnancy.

CDR3 sequence reads: CASSSTQGIYEQYF. CDR3 in DNA: TGTGCCAGCAGCTCCACACAGGGGATCTACGAGCAGTACTTC. The rearrangement links TRBV7-9 to TRBJ2-7; 7 bases line up with TRBD1. Germline lookup yields CDR1 SEHNR and CDR2 FQNEAQ (reference sequence). V was clipped by 4 bases and J by 3 bases; unmatched bases: 6. CDR3 length: 14 amino acids.